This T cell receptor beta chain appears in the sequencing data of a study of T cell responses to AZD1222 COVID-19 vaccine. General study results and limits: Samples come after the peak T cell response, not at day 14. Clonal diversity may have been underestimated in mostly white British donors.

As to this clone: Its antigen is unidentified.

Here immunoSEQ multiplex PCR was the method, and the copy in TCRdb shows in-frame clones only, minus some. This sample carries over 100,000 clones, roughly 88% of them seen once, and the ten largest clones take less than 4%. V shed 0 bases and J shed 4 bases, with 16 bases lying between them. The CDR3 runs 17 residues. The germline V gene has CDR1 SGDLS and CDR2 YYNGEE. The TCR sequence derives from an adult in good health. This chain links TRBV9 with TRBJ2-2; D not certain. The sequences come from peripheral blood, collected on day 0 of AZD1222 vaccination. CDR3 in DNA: TGTGCCAGCAGCGTAGACGCCGGCGGCGGAACCACCGGGGAGCTGTTTTTT. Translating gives CASSVDAGGGTTGELFF.